The next 3 T cell receptor beta chains were all read from a single sample in a study of early T cells in non-severe SARS-CoV-2 infection. In TCRdb, the 5' RACE reads were re-called with MiXCR into one record per CDR3 protein. Among tens of thousands of distinct CDR3 sequences listed, more than 9% were seen once. The specimen sequenced was whole blood. These receptors came from an adult who was a healthcare worker with PCR-confirmed SARS-CoV-2 infection or an uninfected control (not recorded which).

This clonotype was seen ten or more times. The chain recombines TRBV29-1 with TRBJ1-2, with TRBD1 as a possible D gene (5 bases). CDR1 is SQVTM, CDR2 ANQGSEA, per germline. V lost 6 bases and J 2 bases, leaving 16 bases between the germline ends. The CDR3 sequence is 14 residues long. The CDR3 region has the DNA TGCAGCGTGGAGATATTCAGGGAGAACTATGGCTACACCTTC. Translating gives CSVEIFRENYGYTF. Full variable domain (remainder filled in from reference TRBV29-1 and TRBJ1-2): SAVISQKPSRDICQRGTSLTIQCQVDSQVTMMFWYRQQPGQSLTLIATANQGSEATYESGFVIDKFPISRPNLTFSTLTVSNMSPEDSSIYLCSVEIFRENYGYTFGSGTRLTVV.

J is TRBJ1-1 and V is TRBV27; D call uncertain. Germline-derived CDR1 and CDR2 are MNHEY and SMNVEV (reference sequence). The CDR3 is made up of 14 amino acids. Trimming removed 4 bases at V and 3 bases at J, with 12 bases between. CDR3 DNA: TGTGCCAGCAGTTCAGTTCTGGCGTACACTGAAGCTTTCTTT. Its translation is CASSSVLAYTEAFF.

This clonotype was observed at least ten times. The genes are TRBV19 and TRBJ1-5; the D gene is possibly TRBD1 (6 bases). V lost 3 bases and J 1 base, leaving 19 bases between the germline ends. This CDR3 is built from 18 residues. Germline loops: CDR1 LNHDA, CDR2 SQIVND (reference sequence). The CDR3 is CASSIRTAGGTSNQPQHF. The CDR3 bases are TGTGCCAGTAGTATCCGCACAGCCGGGGGCACGAGCAATCAGCCCCAGCATTTT.